A single sample gave rise to the 13 T cell receptor beta chains below, sequenced in a study of T cell clones after liver transplantation. Generated by immunoSEQ multiplex PCR, the TCRdb table keeps only in-frame clones and is missing some. The sample has 55,000 or so clones; 70% to 80% are singletons. Sequences were derived from CD4+ T cells from blood, sampled before liver transplant. These receptors were taken from a human donor who received a liver transplant.

V gene TRBV10-3 combines with J gene TRBJ2-2; TRBD2 is a possible D gene (7 bases). Germline lookup yields CDR1 ENHRY and CDR2 SYGVKD. The V end lost 4 bases, the J end lost 5 bases, and 11 bases lay between the germline ends. The CDR3 is made up of 14 amino acids. The CDR3 region has the DNA TGTGCCATCAGTGGGGGGGGGCTGACCGGGGAGCTGTTTTTT. Translation gives CAISGGGLTGELFF.

The rearrangement joins TRBV28 to TRBJ2-2, with 7 positions matching TRBD1. There are 13 residues in the CDR3. The trim removed 8 bases at V and 6 bases at J, leaving 6 bases unmatched. The germline CDR1 and CDR2 sequences are MDHEN and SYDVKM. As DNA, the CDR3 is TGTGCCAGCCACAGGGGCAGGTCCGGGGAGCTGTTTTTT. Translation: CASHRGRSGELFF. The whole variable domain, filled in from reference TRBV28 and TRBJ2-2, reads DVKVTQSSRYLVKRTGEKVFLECVQDMDHENMFWYRQDPGLGLRLIYFSYDVKMKEKGDIPEGYSVSREKKERFSLILESASTNQTSMYLCASHRGRSGELFFGEGSRLTVL.

The chain links TRBV6-5 to TRBJ1-2; possibly TRBD1 for D (6 bases). Per the germline V gene, CDR1 is MNHEY and CDR2 is SVGAGI. The CDR3 is made up of 14 amino acids. V lost 11 bases and J 3 bases, leaving 19 bases between the germline ends. In nucleotides, the CDR3 is TGTGCCGTTAGCGACAGGTTACAACACTATGGCTACACCTTC. It is translated as CAVSDRLQHYGYTF.

The V and J genes are TRBV6-5 and TRBJ1-5; no firm D call. The CDR3 has 15 amino acids. V dropped 2 bases and J dropped 0 bases, with 8 bases sitting between them. Germline lookup yields CDR1 MNHEY and CDR2 SVGAGI. The CDR3 reads CASSYLGSSNQPQHF. Here the CDR3 DNA reads TGTGCCAGCAGTTACCTGGGCTCTAGCAATCAGCCCCAGCATTTT.

This clone appeared a few times. V and J are TRBV4-2 and TRBJ2-7; no clear D gene. Trimming took off 0 bases at V and 6 bases at J, with 9 bases between the two ends. Germline loops: CDR1 LGHNA, CDR2 YNFKEQ. The CDR3 covers 13 residues. The CDR3 sequence is CASSQDPTGEQYF. DNA of the CDR3: TGTGCCAGCAGCCAAGACCCCACGGGCGAGCAGTACTTC.

The chain links TRBV10-3 to TRBJ2-3, with 7 bases aligning to TRBD1. Germline assignment: CDR1 ENHRY and CDR2 SYGVKD. This CDR3 comprises 15 residues. The V gene end was trimmed by 6 bases and the J gene end by 5 bases; junction bases not matched to a gene: 11. CDR3 in DNA: TGTGCCATCAGCCAGACAGGGCAAGGACAAGATACGCAGTATTTT. Protein: CAISQTGQGQDTQYF.

V and J are TRBV2 and TRBJ2-7; TRBD2 is a possible D gene (5 bases). The length of the CDR3 is 14 residues. Germline V gene sequence: CDR1 SNHLY, CDR2 FYNNEI. Trimming took off 6 bases at V and 6 bases at J, with 18 bases between the two ends. CDR3 amino acids: CASRAGLLGREQYF. The CDR3 DNA reads TGTGCCAGCAGGGCCGGACTGCTCGGACGCGAGCAGTACTTC.

This chain links TRBV19 with TRBJ2-2; 7 bases match TRBD1. Losses at the gene ends were 11 bases for V and 1 base for J; bases not matched to a gene: 4. Germline V CDR1 and CDR2: LNHDA, SQIVND (reference sequence). This CDR3 contains 13 residues. The CDR3 protein is CAGGQVNTGELFF. The CDR3 DNA sequence: TGTGCCGGCGGACAGGTGAACACCGGGGAGCTGTTTTTT.

The chain carries TRBV6-5 and TRBJ2-7; perhaps TRBD1 as D (6 bases). Trimming left V 6 bases short and J 4 bases short, with 16 bases between. Germline values: CDR1 MNHEY, CDR2 SVGAGI. The CDR3 covers 14 residues. The CDR3 protein is CASRARDTSYEQYF. The CDR3 bases are TGTGCCAGCAGAGCTCGGGACACTAGTTACGAGCAGTACTTC.

J is TRBJ2-5 and V is TRBV18; possible D gene TRBD2, 5 bases. Germline assignment: CDR1 KGHSH and CDR2 LQKENI. The CDR3 totals 14 residues. The V and J ends lost 4 bases and 2 bases respectively, with 11 bases between them. The chain's CDR3 is CASSLFRGQETQYF. The CDR3 DNA reads as TGTGCCAGCTCACTCTTCCGGGGTCAAGAGACCCAGTACTTC.

This clone turned up a few times. This chain links TRBV28 with TRBJ1-6, with unresolved D. Trimming pared 6 bases from V and 8 bases from J, leaving 17 bases between. Looked up from germline, CDR1 is MDHEN and CDR2 is SYDVKM. The length of the CDR3 is 15 residues. As DNA, the CDR3 is TGTGCCAGCAGAGCTATGATCGGGGATCATTCACCCCTCCACTTT. Translated: CASRAMIGDHSPLHF.

The rearrangement links TRBV11-2 to TRBJ1-5; a possible D gene is TRBD1 (5 bases). The CDR3 has 13 residues. V was shortened by 8 bases and J by 3 bases, with 11 bases between the two germline ends. The germline CDR1 and CDR2 sequences are SGHAT and FQNNGV. CDR3 residues: CASQGSFNQPQHF. CDR3 nucleotide sequence: TGTGCCAGCCAGGGTTCCTTCAATCAGCCCCAGCATTTT. Full variable domain (remainder filled in from reference TRBV11-2 and TRBJ1-5): EAGVAQSPRYKIIEKRQSVAFWCNPISGHATLYWYQQILGQGPKLLIQFQNNGVVDDSQLPKDRFSAERLKGVDSTLKIQPAKLEDSAVYLCASQGSFNQPQHFGDGTRLSIL.

This clone has more than one count but fewer than ten. V and J are TRBV2 and TRBJ2-4; weak D call: TRBD1 (6 bases). The germline V and J ends were trimmed by 7 bases and 2 bases, with 12 bases remaining between them. The CDR3 is 14 amino acids. Germline CDR1 is SNHLY and CDR2 is FYNNEI. CDR3: CASTHRETKNIQYF. In DNA form, the CDR3 reads TGTGCCAGCACCCACAGGGAAACCAAAAACATTCAGTACTTC.